This TCR beta chain was identified during a study of blood T cell repertoires in COVID-19. The overall study: PBMCs, B-cell-depleted T cells, or T cells provided the cDNA or gDNA that made up the material.

Method: immunoSEQ multiplex PCR; TCRdb's copy keeps in-frame clones and lacks some. The data show under 200,000 clones, almost 85% seen once. V lost 1 base and J lost 9; bases outside the gene matches: 4. CDR1 is LGHDT, CDR2 YNNKEL, per germline (reference sequence). The CDR3 extends over 15 amino acids. The material sequenced was peripheral blood. The receptor was derived from a middle-aged man who had recovered from COVID-19. V gene TRBV3-1 (or the pseudogene TRBV3-2) combines with J gene TRBJ2-1, with 12 nucleotides matching TRBD2. The CDR3: CASSQGTSGAGEQFF. The CDR3 nucleotides read TGTGCCAGCAGCCAAGGGACTAGCGGGGCGGGTGAGCAGTTCTTC.